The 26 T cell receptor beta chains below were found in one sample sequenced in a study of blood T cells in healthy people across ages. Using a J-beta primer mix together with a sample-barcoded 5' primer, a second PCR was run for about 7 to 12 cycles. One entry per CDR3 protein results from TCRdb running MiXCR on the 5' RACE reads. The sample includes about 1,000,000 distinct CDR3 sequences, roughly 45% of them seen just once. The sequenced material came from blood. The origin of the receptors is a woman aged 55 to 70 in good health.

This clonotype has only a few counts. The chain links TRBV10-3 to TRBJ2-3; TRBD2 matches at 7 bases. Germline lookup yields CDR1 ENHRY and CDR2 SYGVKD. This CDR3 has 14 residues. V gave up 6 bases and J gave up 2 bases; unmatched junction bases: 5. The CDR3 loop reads CAISLAGVTDTQYF. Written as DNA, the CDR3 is TGTGCCATCAGCTTAGCGGGTGTCACAGATACGCAGTATTTT.

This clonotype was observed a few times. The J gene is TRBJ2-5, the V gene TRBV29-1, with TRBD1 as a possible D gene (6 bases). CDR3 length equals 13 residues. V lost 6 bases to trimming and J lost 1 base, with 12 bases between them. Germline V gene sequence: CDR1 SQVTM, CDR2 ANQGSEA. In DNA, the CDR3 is TGCAGCGTACGACAGGTTATCCAAGAGACCCAGTACTTC. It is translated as CSVRQVIQETQYF.

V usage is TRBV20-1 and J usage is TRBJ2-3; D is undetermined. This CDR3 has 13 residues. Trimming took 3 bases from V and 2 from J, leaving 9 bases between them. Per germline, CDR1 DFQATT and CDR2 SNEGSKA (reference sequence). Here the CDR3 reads CSASAEPTDTQYF. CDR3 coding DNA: TGCAGTGCTAGTGCAGAGCCCACAGATACGCAGTATTTT.

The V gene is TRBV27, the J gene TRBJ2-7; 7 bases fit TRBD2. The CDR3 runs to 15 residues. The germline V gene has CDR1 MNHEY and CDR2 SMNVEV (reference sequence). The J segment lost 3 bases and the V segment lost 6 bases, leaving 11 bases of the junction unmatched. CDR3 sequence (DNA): TGTGCCAGCAGGCGGGCGGGGGAAGGGATCTACGAGCAGTACTTC. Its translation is CASRRAGEGIYEQYF.

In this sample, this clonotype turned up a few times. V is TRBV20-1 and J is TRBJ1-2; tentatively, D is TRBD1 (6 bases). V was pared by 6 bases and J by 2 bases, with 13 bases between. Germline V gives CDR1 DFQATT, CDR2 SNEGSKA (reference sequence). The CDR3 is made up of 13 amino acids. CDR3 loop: CSAAYQGNYGYTF. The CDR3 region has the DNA TGCAGTGCCGCATATCAGGGGAACTATGGCTACACCTTC.

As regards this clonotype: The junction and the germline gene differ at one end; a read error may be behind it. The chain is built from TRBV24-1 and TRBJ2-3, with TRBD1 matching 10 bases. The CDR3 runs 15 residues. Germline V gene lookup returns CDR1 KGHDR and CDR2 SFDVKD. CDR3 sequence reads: CATSDPTGGTDTQYF. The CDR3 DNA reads TGTGCCACCAGTGATCCGACAGGGGGCACGGATACGCAGTATTTT.

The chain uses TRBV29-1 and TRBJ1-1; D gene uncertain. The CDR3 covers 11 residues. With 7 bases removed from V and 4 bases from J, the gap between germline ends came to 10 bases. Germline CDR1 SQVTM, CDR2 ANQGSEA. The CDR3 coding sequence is TGCAGCGGTATTTTTGTCACTGAAGCTTTCTTT. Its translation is CSGIFVTEAFF.

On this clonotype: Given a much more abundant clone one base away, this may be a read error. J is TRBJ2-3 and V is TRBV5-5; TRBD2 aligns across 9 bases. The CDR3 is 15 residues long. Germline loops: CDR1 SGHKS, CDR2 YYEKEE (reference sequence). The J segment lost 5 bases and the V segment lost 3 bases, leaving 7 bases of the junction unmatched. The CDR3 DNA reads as TGTGCCAGCAGCTGGCAGCGGGAGGTTGTAGATACGCAGTATTTT. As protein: CASSWQREVVDTQYF. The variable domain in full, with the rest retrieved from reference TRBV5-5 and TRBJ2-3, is DAGVTQSPTHLIKTRGQQVTLRCSPISGHKSVSWYQQVLGQGPQFIFQYYEKEERGRGNFPDRFSARQFPNYSSELNVNALLLGDSALYLCASSWQREVVDTQYFGPGTRLTVL.

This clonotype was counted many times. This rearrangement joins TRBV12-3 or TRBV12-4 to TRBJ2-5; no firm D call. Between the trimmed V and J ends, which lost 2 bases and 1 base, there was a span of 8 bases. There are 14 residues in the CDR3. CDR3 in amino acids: CASSLPYSQETQYF. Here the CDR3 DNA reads TGTGCCAGCAGTTTACCTTACTCCCAAGAGACCCAGTACTTC.

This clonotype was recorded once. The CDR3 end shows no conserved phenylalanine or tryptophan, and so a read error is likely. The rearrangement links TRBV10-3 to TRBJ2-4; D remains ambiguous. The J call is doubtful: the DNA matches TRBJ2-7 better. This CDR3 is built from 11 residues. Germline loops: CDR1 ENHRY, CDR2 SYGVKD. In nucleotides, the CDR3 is TGTGCCATCAGTGAGTTCAACGAGCAGTACCTC. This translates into CAISEFNEQYL.

In DNA form, the CDR3 reads TGTGCCAGCAGCTTGGCGGGACAGGGGAGCTCTGGGGCCAACGTCCTGACTTTC. It specifies CASSLAGQGSSGANVLTF. The J gene is TRBJ2-6, the V gene TRBV5-6, with 10 bases aligning to TRBD1. V trimming: 0 bases; J trimming: 0 bases; junction bases outside the gene matches: 3. The germline gives CDR1 SGHDT, CDR2 YYEEEE. The CDR3 spans 18 residues.

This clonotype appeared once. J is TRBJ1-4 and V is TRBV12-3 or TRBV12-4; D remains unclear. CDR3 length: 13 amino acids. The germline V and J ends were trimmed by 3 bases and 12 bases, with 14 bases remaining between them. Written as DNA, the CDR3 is TGTGCCAGCAGTTTCCGACCTGATTTGGAACTGTTTTTT. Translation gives CASSFRPDLELFF.

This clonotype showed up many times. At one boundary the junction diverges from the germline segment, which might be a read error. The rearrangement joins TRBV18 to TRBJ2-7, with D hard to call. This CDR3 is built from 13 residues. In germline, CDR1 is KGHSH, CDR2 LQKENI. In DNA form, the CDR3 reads TGCGCCAGCAGCCCCCCAGTCTCCTACGAGCAGTACTTC. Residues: CASSPPVSYEQYF.

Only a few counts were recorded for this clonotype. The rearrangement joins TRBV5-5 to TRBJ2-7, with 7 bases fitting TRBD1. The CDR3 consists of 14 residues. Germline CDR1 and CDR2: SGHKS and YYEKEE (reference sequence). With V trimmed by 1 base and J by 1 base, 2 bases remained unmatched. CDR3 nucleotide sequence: TGTGCCAGCAGCTTGAAACAGGGGTCCTACGAGCAGTACTTC. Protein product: CASSLKQGSYEQYF.

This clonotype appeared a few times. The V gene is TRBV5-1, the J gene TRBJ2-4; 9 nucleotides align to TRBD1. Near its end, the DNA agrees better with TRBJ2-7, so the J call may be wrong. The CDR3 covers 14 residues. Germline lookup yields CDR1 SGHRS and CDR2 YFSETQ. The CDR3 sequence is CASSLDGQGNEQYF. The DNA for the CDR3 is TGCGCCAGCAGCTTGGACGGACAGGGGAACGAGCAGTACTTC.

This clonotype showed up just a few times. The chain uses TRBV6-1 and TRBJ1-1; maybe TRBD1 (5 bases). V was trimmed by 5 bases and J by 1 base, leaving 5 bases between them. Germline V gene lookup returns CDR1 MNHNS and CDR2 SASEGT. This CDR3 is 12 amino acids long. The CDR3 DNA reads TGTGCCAGCAGTAGGGGGAACACTGAAGCTTTCTTT. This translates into CASSRGNTEAFF.

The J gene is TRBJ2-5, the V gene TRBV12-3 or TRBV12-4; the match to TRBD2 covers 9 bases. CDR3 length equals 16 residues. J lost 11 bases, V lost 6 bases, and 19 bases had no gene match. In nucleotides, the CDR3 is TGTGCCAGCAGCACGACCGGGACTAGCACCCGAGGTGAGCAGTACTTC. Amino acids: CASSTTGTSTRGEQYF.

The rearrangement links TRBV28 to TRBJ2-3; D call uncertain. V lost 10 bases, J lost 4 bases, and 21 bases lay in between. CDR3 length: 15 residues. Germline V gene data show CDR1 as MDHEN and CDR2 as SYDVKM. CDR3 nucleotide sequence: TGTGCCACCGACCCGGAGCTTCGGAGCGCAGATACGCAGTATTTT. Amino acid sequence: CATDPELRSADTQYF.

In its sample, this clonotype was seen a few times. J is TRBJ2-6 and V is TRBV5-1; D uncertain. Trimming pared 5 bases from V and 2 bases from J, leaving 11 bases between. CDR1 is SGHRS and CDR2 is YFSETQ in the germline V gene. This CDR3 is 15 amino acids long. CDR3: CASRPGVAGANVLTF. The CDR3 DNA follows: TGCGCCAGCAGGCCCGGAGTGGCTGGGGCCAACGTCCTGACTTTC.

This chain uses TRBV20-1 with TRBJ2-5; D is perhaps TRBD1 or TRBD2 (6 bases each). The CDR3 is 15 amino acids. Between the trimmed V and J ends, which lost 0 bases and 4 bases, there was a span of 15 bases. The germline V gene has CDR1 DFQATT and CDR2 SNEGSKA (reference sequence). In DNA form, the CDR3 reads TGCAGTGCTAGAGATTTCGCCAGGGGAGGAGAGACCCAGTACTTC. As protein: CSARDFARGGETQYF.

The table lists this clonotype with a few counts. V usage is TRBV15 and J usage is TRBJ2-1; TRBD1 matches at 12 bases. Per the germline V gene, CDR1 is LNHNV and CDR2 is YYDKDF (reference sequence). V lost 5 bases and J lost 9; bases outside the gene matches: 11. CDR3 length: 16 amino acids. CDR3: CATSPLPGQGASEQFF. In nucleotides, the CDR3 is TGTGCCACCAGCCCACTGCCGGGACAGGGGGCTAGTGAGCAGTTCTTC. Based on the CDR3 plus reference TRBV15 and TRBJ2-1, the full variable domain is DAMVIQNPRYQVTQFGKPVTLSCSQTLNHNVMYWYQQKSSQAPKLLFHYYDKDFNNEADTPDNFQSRRPNTSFCFLDIRSPGLGDTAMYLCATSPLPGQGASEQFFGPGTRLTVL.

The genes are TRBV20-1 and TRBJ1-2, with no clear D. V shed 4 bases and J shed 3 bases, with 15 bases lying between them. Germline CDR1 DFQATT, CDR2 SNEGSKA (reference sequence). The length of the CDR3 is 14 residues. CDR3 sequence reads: CSATKPGVHYGYTF. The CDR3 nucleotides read TGCAGTGCTACCAAACCCGGGGTGCACTATGGCTACACCTTC.

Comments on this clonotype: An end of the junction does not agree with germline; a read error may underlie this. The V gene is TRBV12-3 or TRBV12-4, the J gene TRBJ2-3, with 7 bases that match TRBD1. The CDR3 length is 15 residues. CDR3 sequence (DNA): TGTACCAGCACCGCTATCAGGGGGTCGGGAGATACGCAGTATTTT. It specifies CTSTAIRGSGDTQYF.

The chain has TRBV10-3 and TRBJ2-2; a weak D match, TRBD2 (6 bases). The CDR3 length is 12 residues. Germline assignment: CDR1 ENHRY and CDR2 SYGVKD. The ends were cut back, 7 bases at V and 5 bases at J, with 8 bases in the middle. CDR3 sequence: CAINSGTGELFF. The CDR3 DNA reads TGTGCCATCAATAGCGGTACCGGGGAGCTGTTTTTT.

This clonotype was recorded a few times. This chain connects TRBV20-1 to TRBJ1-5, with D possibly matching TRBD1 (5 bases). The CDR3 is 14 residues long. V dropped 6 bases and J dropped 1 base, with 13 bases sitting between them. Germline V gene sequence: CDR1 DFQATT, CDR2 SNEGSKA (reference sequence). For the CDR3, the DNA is TGCAGTGCCACAAGCCGGGACAGCAATCAGCCCCAGCATTTT. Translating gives CSATSRDSNQPQHF.

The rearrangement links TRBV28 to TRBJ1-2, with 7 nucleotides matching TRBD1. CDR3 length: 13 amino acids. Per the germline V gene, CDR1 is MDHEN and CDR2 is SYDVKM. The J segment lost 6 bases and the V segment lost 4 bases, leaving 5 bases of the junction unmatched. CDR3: CASSSSRGNGYTF. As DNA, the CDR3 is TGTGCCAGCAGTTCATCCAGGGGGAATGGCTACACCTTC.